Below, 17 T cell receptor beta chains from the same sample are listed, as sequenced in a study of human T cells and chemical hapten exposure. The sample's time point: pre-sensitization, week 0. The treatment: therapeutic diphenylcyclopropenone sensitization with weekly scalp DPC. TCRdb re-derived calls from the RACE reads in MiXCR, one entry per CDR3 protein. Here the sample spans tens of thousands of distinct CDR3 sequences, nearly 10% being singletons. Source: whole blood, taken in connection with sensitization to the hapten diphenylcyclopropenone (DPC). These receptors were obtained from a woman in her thirties or forties with alopecia areata. Some clones in this sample may be carry-over from other donors' samples.

This clonotype was detected ten times or more. A junction boundary mismatches the germline segment, possibly from a read error. The chain couples TRBV7-7 to TRBJ2-3; tentative D call: TRBD2 (7 bases). The germline V gene has CDR1 SSHAT and CDR2 FNYEAQ (reference sequence). The CDR3 runs to 13 residues. CDR3 bases: TGTGCTAGCAGCTTGGGGGGGCTTGATACGCAGTATTTT. It yields the protein CASSLGGLDTQYF.

In this sample, this clonotype turned up many times. The rearrangement uses TRBV7-8 and TRBJ1-5; TRBD1 might be the D (5 bases). V lost 3 bases, J lost 6 bases, and 15 bases lay in between. Germline V gene lookup returns CDR1 SGHVS and CDR2 FQNEAQ. The CDR3 contains 15 residues. DNA of the CDR3: TGTGCCAGCAGCTTGTTTCAGGGACCGAGTCAGCCCCAGCATTTT. Translating gives CASSLFQGPSQPQHF.

In this sample, this clonotype turned up many times. The V gene is TRBV6-2 or TRBV6-3, the J gene TRBJ1-1; D is unclear. Germline V CDR1 and CDR2: MNHEY, SVGEGT. The CDR3 totals 14 residues. Trimming took off 1 base at V and 1 base at J, with 7 bases between the two ends. CDR3 sequence: CASSYLAQNTEAFF. In DNA form, the CDR3 reads TGTGCCAGCAGTTACTTAGCCCAGAACACTGAAGCTTTCTTT.

CDR3 DNA sequence: TGTGCCAGCAGTTCAAGACTCCTCTTGGAAGAGCAGTTCTTC. Its protein product is CASSSRLLLEEQFF. The chain uses TRBV28 and TRBJ2-1, with no clear D. Per the germline V gene, CDR1 is MDHEN and CDR2 is SYDVKM. V was pared by 4 bases and J by 10 bases, with 17 bases between. The CDR3 is 14 amino acids.

This clonotype was counted a few times. The genes are TRBV20-1 and TRBJ2-5, with 13 positions matching TRBD2. The V and J ends lost 2 bases and 6 bases, in that order; junction bases with no gene match: 6. The germline V gene encodes CDR1 DFQATT and CDR2 SNEGSKA (reference sequence). The length of the CDR3 is 15 residues. The CDR3 loop is CSARRGLAGPKTQYF. DNA of the CDR3: TGCAGTGCTAGAAGGGGACTAGCGGGGCCGAAGACCCAGTACTTC.

This clonotype was observed at least ten times. The chain has TRBV12-3 or TRBV12-4 and TRBJ2-2; perhaps D is TRBD1 or TRBD2 (5 bases each). This CDR3 is built from 15 residues. Trimming removed 5 bases at V and 5 bases at J, with 15 bases between. The CDR3 bases are TGTGCCAGCAGTACTCGAGGGGCCTCGACCGGGGAGCTGTTTTTT. It encodes CASSTRGASTGELFF.

This clonotype was observed a few times. The V call is TRBV3-1, the J call TRBJ2-5, with D maybe TRBD1 (6 bases). CDR3 length equals 15 residues. The germline V and J ends were trimmed by 4 bases and 4 bases, with 16 bases remaining between them. CDR1 and CDR2 from the germline V gene are LGHDT and YNNKEL (reference sequence). Here the CDR3 reads CASSRSGDSTETQYF. The DNA of the CDR3 is TGTGCCAGCAGCCGGTCAGGGGATAGTACAGAGACCCAGTACTTC.

In its sample, this clonotype was seen a few times. The rearrangement uses TRBV12-3 or TRBV12-4 and TRBJ1-1; 8 bases are a match to TRBD1. V shed 5 bases, J shed 1 base, and the junction held 9 bases outside the gene matches. The CDR3 totals 16 residues. The CDR3 DNA follows: TGTGCCAGCAGTACCATTTCCGACAGGGGGAACACTGAAGCTTTCTTT. Protein product: CASSTISDRGNTEAFF.

This clonotype was counted ten times or more. J is TRBJ2-3 and V is TRBV20-1; D not resolved. Germline V gene data show CDR1 as DFQATT and CDR2 as SNEGSKA (reference sequence). CDR3 length equals 9 residues. V lost 6 bases and J 7 bases, leaving 5 bases between the germline ends. CDR3: CSAANTQYF. The CDR3 region has the DNA TGCAGTGCCGCAAATACGCAGTATTTT.

This clonotype turned up a few times. The J gene is TRBJ2-2, the V gene TRBV28; D is undetermined. The CDR3 covers 14 residues. The ends were cut back, 5 bases at V and 4 bases at J, with 11 bases in the middle. CDR1 and CDR2 from the germline V gene are MDHEN and SYDVKM. In nucleotides, the CDR3 is TGTGCCAGCAGTACCCGGCCCCCCACCGGGGAGCTGTTTTTT. Encoded protein: CASSTRPPTGELFF.

The rearrangement joins TRBV6-5 to TRBJ2-4; possible D gene TRBD2, 5 bases. Trimming pared 6 bases from V and 0 bases from J, leaving 12 bases between. CDR1 is MNHEY, CDR2 SVGAGI, per germline. The CDR3 is 15 amino acids. The CDR3 loop is CASSSARGAKNIQYF. The CDR3 region has the DNA TGTGCCAGCAGCTCGGCCCGGGGAGCCAAAAACATTCAGTACTTC.

This clonotype has more than one count but fewer than ten. The CDR3 DNA sequence: TGCAGTGCTAGGATGGGGCGCCCCACTGAAGCTTTCTTT. Encoded protein: CSARMGRPTEAFF. The chain has TRBV20-1 and TRBJ1-1, with TRBD1 as a possible D gene (5 bases). The CDR3 consists of 13 residues. V was cut by 3 bases and J by 4 bases, with 12 bases left in between. CDR1 and CDR2 (germline): DFQATT, SNEGSKA (reference sequence).

Ten or more counts support this clonotype. The chain is built from TRBV7-6 and TRBJ2-3, with D uncertain. The V and J ends lost 3 bases and 1 base respectively, with 8 bases between them. CDR1 is SGHVS and CDR2 is FNYEAQ in the germline V gene. The CDR3 runs 14 residues. The CDR3 DNA sequence: TGTGCCAGCAGCTTCTCCGCGGGCACAGATACGCAGTATTTT. It translates to CASSFSAGTDTQYF.

The chain carries TRBV6-2 or TRBV6-3 and TRBJ2-1, with 7 nucleotides matching TRBD1. Germline V gene lookup returns CDR1 MNHEY and CDR2 SVGEGT. With 7 bases clipped from V and 10 bases from J, the junction kept 19 bases outside the gene matches. The CDR3 has 16 amino acids. The CDR3 sequence: CASKPSGGVSQFEQFF. CDR3 coding DNA: TGTGCCAGCAAACCTTCAGGGGGTGTATCACAATTCGAGCAGTTCTTC.

This clonotype was seen more than once but under ten times. This sequence joins TRBV7-6 and TRBJ2-2; D is undetermined. V lost 3 bases and J lost 6, with 8 bases in between. CDR1 is SGHVS and CDR2 is FNYEAQ in the germline V gene. CDR3 length equals 13 residues. The CDR3 region has the DNA TGTGCCAGCAGCTTCACTACCTCCGGGGAGCTGTTTTTT. This translates into CASSFTTSGELFF. The full variable domain, completed using reference TRBV7-6 and TRBJ2-2, is GAGVSQSPRYKVTKRGQDVALRCDPISGHVSLYWYRQALGQGPEFLTYFNYEAQQDKSGLPNDRFSAERPEGSISTLTIQRTEQRDSAMYRCASSFTTSGELFFGEGSRLTVL.

The table lists this clonotype with a few counts. The chain carries TRBV5-4 and TRBJ2-1, with 8 bases identical to TRBD1. Trimming removed 0 bases from V and 8 bases from J; junction bases left unmatched: 1. The CDR3 length is 13 residues. CDR1 and CDR2 from the germline V gene are SGHNT and YYREEE (reference sequence). In DNA form, the CDR3 reads TGTGCCAGCAGCTTGGGACAGGGGTATGAGCAGTTCTTC. Translated, it gives CASSLGQGYEQFF.

This clonotype was detected ten times or more. V gene TRBV19 combines with J gene TRBJ2-3; D is tentatively TRBD1 or TRBD2 (5 bases each). The CDR3 runs 14 residues. Trimming removed 5 bases at V and 2 bases at J, with 11 bases between. Germline V CDR1 and CDR2: LNHDA, SQIVND (reference sequence). The CDR3 spells CASSPGTFTDTQYF. CDR3 sequence (DNA): TGTGCCAGTAGTCCCGGGACGTTCACAGATACGCAGTATTTT.